The T cell receptor beta chain described here comes from a study of cytomegalovirus exposure and HLA in healthy donors. This CDR3 is built from 16 residues. V lost 5 bases, J lost 0 bases, and 7 bases stayed unmatched. The germline CDR1 and CDR2 sequences are LGHNA and YNFKEQ. Researchers ran the PCR with 60 Vbeta and 13 Jbeta primers. TCRdb keeps only in-frame clones here, not all; method: immunoSEQ multiplex PCR. The table includes about 130,000 clones, 70% to 75% detected once. This clonotype was sampled from a male donor in good health and CMV-seronegative. Sequenced: PBMCs. J is TRBJ2-3 and V is TRBV4-2, with 8 bases that match TRBD1. The CDR3 loop reads CASSYADRVSTDTQYF. CDR3 nucleotides: TGTGCCAGCAGCTATGCGGACAGGGTTAGCACAGATACGCAGTATTTT.